This TCR beta chain was found in a study of T cells in localized non-small cell lung cancer. This clone has just a few counts. Its antigen is currently unknown. Using immunoSEQ multiplex PCR, the repertoire was profiled, and TCRdb retains in-frame clones only, with some absent. The sample records roughly 10,000 clones, 29% being singletons. The study's findings and limits: The greatest T cell clonality was found in uninvolved adjacent lung (higher than in tumor). Greater blood T cell density accompanied longer overall survival. When the top 100 tumor clones were examined, a median roughly 62 of them also appeared in the adjacent lung, which was paired and uninvolved. Because researchers sequenced only one region of the tumor, heterogeneity is still possible.

V was cut by 0 bases and J by 6 bases, with 14 bases left in between. The CDR3 has 14 amino acids. Looked up from germline, CDR1 is GTSNPN and CDR2 is SVGIG (reference sequence). This specimen was lung tumor tissue, taken before any cancer treatment. This TCR was recovered from a man aged 40 to 70 with stage I lung adenocarcinoma. The V call is TRBV30, the J call TRBJ1-2; D is uncertain. This CDR3 reads CAWSVWGRGDGYTF. CDR3 DNA: TGTGCCTGGAGTGTGTGGGGAAGAGGTGATGGCTACACCTTC.